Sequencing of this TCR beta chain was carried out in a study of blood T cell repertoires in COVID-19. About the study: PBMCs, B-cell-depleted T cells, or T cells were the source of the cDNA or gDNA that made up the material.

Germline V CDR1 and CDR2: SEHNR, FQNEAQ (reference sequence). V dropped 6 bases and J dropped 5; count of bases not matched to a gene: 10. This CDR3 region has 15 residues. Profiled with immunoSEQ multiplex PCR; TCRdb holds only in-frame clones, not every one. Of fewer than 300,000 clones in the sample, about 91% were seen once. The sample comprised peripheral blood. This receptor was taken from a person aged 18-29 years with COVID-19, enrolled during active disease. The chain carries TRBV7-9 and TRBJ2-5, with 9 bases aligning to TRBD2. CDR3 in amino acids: CASRRQREVGETQYF. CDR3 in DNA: TGTGCCAGCAGGAGGCAGCGGGAGGTGGGGGAGACCCAGTACTTC.